This T cell receptor (beta chain) was found in a study of T cells in Graves' hyperthyroidism and ophthalmopathy. Notes on the study in general: The model anticipated ophthalmopathy a median about six months pre-onset.

Stable Graves' hyperthyroidism denoted no ophthalmopathy progression over 18 months. The patients, who ranged from 18 to 65 in age, presented with newly diagnosed hyperthyroidism lasting under 2 months. Used for diagnoses were clinical symptoms, serum thyroxine and TRAb, thyroid ultrasound and orbital computed tomography. From germline, CDR1 is DFQATT and CDR2 SNEGSKA (reference sequence). The CDR3 is 13 residues long. Trimming pared 1 base from V and 2 bases from J, leaving 8 bases between. This clonotype was picked up a small number of times. The antigen remains unidentified. TCR beta CDR3 regions were amplified from RNA. First-round RT-PCR with HTBI primers amplified the TCR CDR3 region. TCRdb re-analysed the multiplex PCR reads in MiXCR, keeping a single row per CDR3 protein. The sample records about 560,000 distinct CDR3 sequences, approximately 15% being singletons.

The TCR was taken from a woman in her twenties or thirties with Graves' hyperthyroidism. The chain recombines TRBV20-1 with TRBJ1-2; the D is unclear. Material for sequencing was blood. The CDR3 DNA follows: TGCAGTGCTAGAGGAAGGGAGAACTATGGCTACACCTTC. It yields the protein CSARGRENYGYTF.